Below, 24 T cell receptor beta chains from the same sample are listed, as sequenced in a study of somatic mutations in cytotoxic T cells in rheumatoid arthritis. Sequencing used immunoSEQ multiplex PCR; TCRdb keeps in-frame clones, though not all of them. The profile covers roughly 13,000 clones, with 70% to 85% appearing a single time and 25% to 30% taken by the ten largest. Sample: CD8+ T cells sorted from blood. The receptors derive from an adult with rheumatoid arthritis.

The chain is built from TRBV19 and TRBJ1-1; D remains ambiguous. V lost 1 base and J lost 4, with 7 bases in between. Germline V CDR1 and CDR2: LNHDA, SQIVND (reference sequence). The length of the CDR3 is 13 residues. CDR3 amino acids: CASSIGDGTEAFF. The DNA for the CDR3 is TGTGCCAGTAGTATAGGAGATGGCACTGAAGCTTTCTTT.

This clone was detected only a few times. The rearrangement links TRBV30 to TRBJ1-2; D might be TRBD1 (6 bases). Between the trimmed V and J ends, which lost 3 bases and 10 bases, there was a span of 15 bases. This CDR3 spans 12 amino acids. Per germline, CDR1 GTSNPN and CDR2 SVGIG (reference sequence). Here the CDR3 DNA reads TGTGCCTGGAGCGCCGACACGGGACACTACACCTTC. Translation gives CAWSADTGHYTF.

CDR3 in DNA: TGCGCCAGCAGCCAATTCGCAAACCGGGCCAAAGGGAGCAATCAGCCCCAGCATTTT. As protein: CASSQFANRAKGSNQPQHF. The rearrangement links TRBV4-1 to TRBJ1-5; D is unclear. CDR3 length: 19 residues. The germline CDR1 and CDR2 sequences are MGHRA and YSYEKL. Trimming stripped 2 bases from V and 1 base from J, with 21 bases between.

This sequence joins TRBV27 and TRBJ1-1, with TRBD1 matching 9 bases. CDR3 length: 14 residues. The germline CDR1 and CDR2 sequences are MNHEY and SMNVEV (reference sequence). V lost 5 bases and J lost 8; bases outside the gene matches: 9. CDR3 loop: CASSTTGGRGEAFF. CDR3 nucleotide sequence: TGTGCCAGCAGTACCACAGGGGGCCGGGGCGAAGCTTTCTTT.

This rearrangement joins TRBV27 to TRBJ2-7, with TRBD2 matching 8 bases. In germline, CDR1 is MNHEY, CDR2 SMNVEV (reference sequence). The CDR3 length is 15 residues. V was pared by 4 bases and J by 2 bases, with 7 bases of the junction left unmatched. The DNA for the CDR3 is TGTGCCAGCAGTTCCTCCGGGGGGGGGCCCTACGAGCAGTACTTC. Its protein product is CASSSSGGGPYEQYF.

J is TRBJ2-5 and V is TRBV7-9, with 10 bases fitting TRBD1. V gave up 4 bases and J gave up 5 bases; unmatched junction bases: 7. Germline CDR1 and CDR2: SEHNR and FQNEAQ (reference sequence). This CDR3 spans 15 amino acids. In DNA, the CDR3 is TGTGCCAGCAGCTCTGGGACAGGGGATTTGGAGACCCAGTACTTC. Translating it yields CASSSGTGDLETQYF.

The genes are TRBV5-4 and TRBJ2-1; no definite D call. This CDR3 comprises 13 residues. Per germline, CDR1 SGHNT and CDR2 YYREEE (reference sequence). Trimming removed 0 bases at V and 4 bases at J, with 5 bases between. CDR3: CASSLDSYNEQFF. The CDR3 DNA is TGTGCCAGCAGCTTGGACAGTTACAATGAGCAGTTCTTC.

The V gene is TRBV16, the J gene TRBJ1-1; D is undetermined. Between the trimmed V and J ends, which lost 1 base and 2 bases, there was a span of 5 bases. Germline V gene lookup returns CDR1 KGHSY and CDR2 FQNENV. The CDR3 spans 13 residues. CDR3 DNA: TGTGCCAGCAGCCAATTGGGAAACACTGAAGCTTTCTTT. Protein product: CASSQLGNTEAFF.

The chain is built from TRBV4-1 and TRBJ1-1, with D possibly TRBD1 on 5 matching bases. Germline assignment: CDR1 MGHRA and CDR2 YSYEKL. The CDR3 has 17 residues. V was shortened by 8 bases and J by 1 base, with 23 bases between the two germline ends. Here the CDR3 DNA reads TGCGCCAGCGAGGGGCAGGGTATCTTATCTGGGAACACTGAAGCTTTCTTT. This encodes CASEGQGILSGNTEAFF.

This chain connects TRBV5-4 to TRBJ1-1; the match to TRBD1 covers 7 bases. Germline trimming cut 0 bases from V and 3 bases from J; bases unmatched to any gene: 2. CDR3 length equals 14 residues. Germline assignment: CDR1 SGHNT and CDR2 YYREEE (reference sequence). The CDR3 loop reads CASSLEGAYTEAFF. The CDR3 DNA follows: TGTGCCAGCAGCTTGGAGGGGGCCTACACTGAAGCTTTCTTT.

This rearrangement joins TRBV30 to TRBJ2-3; 11 bases match TRBD2. The CDR3 sequence is 15 residues long. In germline, CDR1 is GTSNPN, CDR2 SVGIG (reference sequence). With 6 bases clipped from V and 0 bases from J, the junction kept 5 bases outside the gene matches. CDR3 sequence: CACSSGGTSTDTQYF. CDR3 nucleotide sequence: TGTGCCTGCTCTAGCGGGGGGACTAGCACAGATACGCAGTATTTT.

V gene TRBV29-1 combines with J gene TRBJ1-4; 7 positions agree with TRBD1. V trimming: 2 bases; J trimming: 8 bases; junction bases outside the gene matches: 5. From germline, CDR1 is SQVTM and CDR2 ANQGSEA. The CDR3 spans 13 residues. CDR3 DNA sequence: TGCAGCGTTGAAACAGGGGCGCCGGAAAAACTGTTTTTT. It specifies CSVETGAPEKLFF.

This sequence joins TRBV6-5 and TRBJ2-1, with D unresolved. The germline V and J ends were trimmed by 0 bases and 13 bases, with 7 bases remaining between them. CDR1 is MNHEY, CDR2 SVGAGI, per germline. The CDR3 spans 11 residues. DNA for the CDR3: TGTGCCAGCAGTTACTCGGAATATCAGTTCTTC. Translation gives CASSYSEYQFF.

This chain links TRBV6-4 with TRBJ2-1; 11 bases line up with TRBD2. Trimming took 5 bases from V and 6 from J; bases not matched to a gene: 6. CDR3 length: 15 amino acids. CDR1 and CDR2 from the germline V gene are MRHNA and SNTAGT. The CDR3 region has the DNA TGTGCCAGCAGTTCCACTAGCGGGGGTGTCAATGAGCAGTTCTTC. Residues: CASSSTSGGVNEQFF.

This clone was seen a handful of times. The chain has TRBV10-3 and TRBJ1-1; D may be TRBD1 (6 bases). CDR1 is ENHRY, CDR2 SYGVKD, per germline. V was clipped by 3 bases and J by 8 bases, with 7 bases between them. The CDR3 contains 11 residues. The CDR3 DNA reads TGTGCCATCAGTGAAGACAGGGAAGCTTTCTTT. Amino acids: CAISEDREAFF.

This clone was counted only a few times. The genes are TRBV9 and TRBJ2-5; 11 bases line up with TRBD2. The V gene's germline CDR1 is SGDLS and CDR2 YYNGEE. The V and J ends lost 4 bases and 5 bases, in that order; junction bases with no gene match: 10. CDR3 length: 16 amino acids. The CDR3 region has the DNA TGTGCCAGCAGCCCTGGGACTAGCGGAGGTTGGGAGACCCAGTACTTC. It codes for CASSPGTSGGWETQYF.

The chain links TRBV29-1 to TRBJ1-1; a weak D match, TRBD1 (5 bases). The V end was cut by 7 bases, the J end by 4 bases, with 19 bases between. From germline, CDR1 is SQVTM and CDR2 ANQGSEA. This CDR3 has 14 residues. The CDR3 sequence is CSDKLRTSFTEAFF. The DNA of the CDR3 is TGCAGCGACAAACTTAGGACAAGTTTCACTGAAGCTTTCTTT.

The rearrangement joins TRBV6-5 to TRBJ2-7; D is unresolved. Trimming stripped 0 bases from V and 7 bases from J, with 16 bases between. The germline V gene has CDR1 MNHEY and CDR2 SVGAGI. This CDR3 has 15 amino acids. The CDR3 coding sequence is TGTGCCAGCAGTTACTCGACGGTCTCGGCTAGGGAGCAGTACTTC. It codes for CASSYSTVSAREQYF.

V gene TRBV7-6 combines with J gene TRBJ2-1; TRBD2 matches 10 bases. The CDR3 extends over 17 amino acids. Losses at the gene ends were 5 bases for V and 0 bases for J; bases not matched to a gene: 7. Germline assignment: CDR1 SGHVS and CDR2 FNYEAQ. CDR3 sequence reads: CASSQGLAQSSYNEQFF. CDR3 nucleotides: TGTGCCAGCAGCCAGGGACTAGCGCAGAGCTCCTACAATGAGCAGTTCTTC.

In its sample, this clone was seen a few times. This chain uses TRBV15 with TRBJ1-5; tentative D call: TRBD1 (6 bases). CDR1 and CDR2 (germline): LNHNV, YYDKDF (reference sequence). The CDR3 is 15 residues long. V was shortened by 0 bases and J by 5 bases, with 11 bases between the two germline ends. The CDR3 sequence is CATSRDRGRYQPQHF. Written as DNA, the CDR3 is TGTGCCACCAGCAGAGATAGGGGGAGGTATCAGCCCCAGCATTTT.

The V call is TRBV6-5, the J call TRBJ2-7, with D possibly TRBD1 on 5 matching bases. CDR3 length: 14 residues. CDR1 is MNHEY, CDR2 SVGAGI, per germline. The V gene lost 5 bases and the J gene lost 2 bases, with 13 bases spanning the gap. The CDR3 bases are TGTGCCAGCAGTAATTCTCAGGGCCCCTACGAGCAGTACTTC. Translating gives CASSNSQGPYEQYF.

This clone came up a few times. The chain carries TRBV7-9 and TRBJ1-2; a weak D match, TRBD1 (5 bases). CDR1 is SEHNR, CDR2 FQNEAQ, per germline (reference sequence). V lost 5 bases and J 3 bases, leaving 10 bases between the germline ends. The CDR3 is made up of 13 amino acids. Here the CDR3 DNA reads TGTGCCAGCAGCACCGGGACGGACTATGGCTACACCTTC. Amino acid sequence: CASSTGTDYGYTF.

The gene calls are TRBV10-3 and TRBJ2-1, with D uncertain. The CDR3 loop spans 15 amino acids. Per the germline V gene, CDR1 is ENHRY and CDR2 is SYGVKD. V was shortened by 6 bases and J by 5 bases, with 17 bases between the two germline ends. CDR3 amino acids: CAIRIQDGLNNEQFF. The DNA for the CDR3 is TGTGCCATCAGGATCCAGGACGGGCTGAACAATGAGCAGTTCTTC.

This clone was detected a few times. The chain combines TRBV2 with TRBJ1-3; 8 bases fit TRBD1. Germline lookup yields CDR1 SNHLY and CDR2 FYNNEI. The CDR3 length is 15 residues. Trimming removed 7 bases from V and 3 bases from J; junction bases left unmatched: 8. The CDR3 protein is CASKFTGGSGNTIYF. In DNA, the CDR3 is TGTGCCAGCAAATTTACAGGGGGAAGTGGAAACACCATATATTTT.